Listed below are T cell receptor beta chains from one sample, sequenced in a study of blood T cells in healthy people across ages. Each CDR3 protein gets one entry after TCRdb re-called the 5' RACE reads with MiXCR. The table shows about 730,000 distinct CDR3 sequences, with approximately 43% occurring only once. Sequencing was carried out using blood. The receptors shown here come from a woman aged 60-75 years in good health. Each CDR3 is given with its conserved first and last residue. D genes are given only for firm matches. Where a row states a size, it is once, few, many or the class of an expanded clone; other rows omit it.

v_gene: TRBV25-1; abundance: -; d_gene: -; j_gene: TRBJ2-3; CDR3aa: CASRHHRGGQDTDTQYF; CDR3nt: TGTGCCAGCAGGCACCACCGGGGGGGACAGGACACAGATACGCAGTATTTT
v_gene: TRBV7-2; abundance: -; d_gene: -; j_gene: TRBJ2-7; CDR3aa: CASSRPGRSYEQYF; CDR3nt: TGTGCCAGCAGCCGGCCGGGCCGTTCCTACGAGCAGTACTTC
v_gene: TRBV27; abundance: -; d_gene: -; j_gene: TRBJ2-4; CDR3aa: CASTPEGAAKNIQYF; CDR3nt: TGTGCCAGCACCCCGGAGGGGGCAGCCAAAAACATTCAGTACTTC
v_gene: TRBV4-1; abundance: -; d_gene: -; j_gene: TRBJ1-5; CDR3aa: CASSQESRRNSNQPQHF; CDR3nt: TGCGCCAGCAGCCAAGAGAGTCGCAGGAATAGCAATCAGCCCCAGCATTTT
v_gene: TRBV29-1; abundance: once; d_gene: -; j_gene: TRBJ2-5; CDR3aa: CSVNLQETQYF; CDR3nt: TGCAGCGTAAACTTACAAGAGACCCAGTACTTC
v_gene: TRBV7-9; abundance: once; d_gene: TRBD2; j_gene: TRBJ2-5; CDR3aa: CASSLVPLAVETQYF; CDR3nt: TGTGCCAGCAGCTTAGTACCTCTAGCGGTAGAGACCCAGTACTTC
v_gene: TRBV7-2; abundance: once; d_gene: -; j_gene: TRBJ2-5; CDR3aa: CASSNRVRETQYF; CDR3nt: TGTGCCAGCAGTAACAGGGTCCGGGAGACCCAGTACTTC
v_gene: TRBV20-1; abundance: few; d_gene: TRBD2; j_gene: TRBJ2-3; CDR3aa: CSASIQSGVGDTQYF; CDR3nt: TGCAGTGCTAGTATCCAGAGCGGGGTGGGAGATACGCAGTATTTT
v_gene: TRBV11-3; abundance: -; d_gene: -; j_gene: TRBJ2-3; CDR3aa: CASSLDTGHNADTQYF; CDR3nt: TGTGCCAGCAGCTTAGATACTGGGCACAATGCGGATACGCAGTATTTT
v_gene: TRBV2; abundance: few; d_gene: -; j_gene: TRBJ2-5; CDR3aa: CASSVLGETQYF; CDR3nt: TGTGCCAGCAGTGTACTCGGGGAGACCCAGTACTTC
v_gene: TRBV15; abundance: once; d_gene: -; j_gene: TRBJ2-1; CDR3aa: CATSRVRGGVYEQFF; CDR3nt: TGTGCCACCAGCAGAGTTAGGGGGGGAGTCTATGAGCAGTTCTTC
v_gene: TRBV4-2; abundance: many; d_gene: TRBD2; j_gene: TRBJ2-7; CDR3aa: CASSQETLLAGASYEQYF; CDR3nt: TGTGCCAGCAGCCAAGAAACCTTACTAGCGGGAGCCTCCTACGAGCAGTACTTC
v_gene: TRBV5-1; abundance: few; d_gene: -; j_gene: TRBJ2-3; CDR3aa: CASSLDWGRDTQYF; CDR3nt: TGCGCCAGCAGCTTGGACTGGGGTCGAGATACGCAGTATTTT
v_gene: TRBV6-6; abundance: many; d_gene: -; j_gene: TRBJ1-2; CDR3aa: CASSYVGRAGGYTF; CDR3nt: TGTGCCAGCAGTTACGTCGGCAGGGCGGGCGGCTACACCTTC
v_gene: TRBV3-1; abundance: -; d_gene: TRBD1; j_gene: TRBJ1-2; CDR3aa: CASSQLTGEEYGYTF; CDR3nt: TGTGCCAGCAGCCAACTTACAGGGGAGGAATATGGCTACACCTTC
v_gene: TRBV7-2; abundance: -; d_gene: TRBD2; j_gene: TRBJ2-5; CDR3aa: CASSGGGLAGEKTQYF; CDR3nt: TGTGCCAGCAGCGGGGGGGGGTTAGCGGGAGAGAAGACCCAGTACTTC
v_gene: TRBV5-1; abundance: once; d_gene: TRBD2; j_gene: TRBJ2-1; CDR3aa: CASSQGTSGSLYDSYHEQFF; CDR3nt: TGCGCCAGCAGCCAAGGGACTAGCGGGAGTTTGTACGACTCCTACCATGAGCAGTTCTTC
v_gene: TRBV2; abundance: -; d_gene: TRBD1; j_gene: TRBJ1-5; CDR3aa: CASGRGLQPQHF; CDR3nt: TGTGCCAGCGGCAGGGGGCTTCAGCCCCAGCATTTT
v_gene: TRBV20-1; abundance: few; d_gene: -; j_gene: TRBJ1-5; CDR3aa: CSATVTSHQPQHF; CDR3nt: TGCAGTGCTACAGTAACTAGTCATCAGCCCCAGCATTTT
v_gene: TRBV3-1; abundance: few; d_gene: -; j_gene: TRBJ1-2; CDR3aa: CASSQDRVTYGYTF; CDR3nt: TGTGCCAGCAGCCAAGACAGGGTGACCTATGGCTACACCTTC
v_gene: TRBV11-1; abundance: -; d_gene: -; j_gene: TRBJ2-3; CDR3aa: CASSLNRALPTDTQYF; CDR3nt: TGTGCCAGCAGCTTAAACAGGGCCCTCCCCACAGATACGCAGTATTTT
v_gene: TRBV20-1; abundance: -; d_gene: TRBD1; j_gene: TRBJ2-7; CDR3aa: CSARDRGRYEQYF; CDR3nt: TGCAGTGCTAGGGATAGGGGGCGCTACGAGCAGTACTTC
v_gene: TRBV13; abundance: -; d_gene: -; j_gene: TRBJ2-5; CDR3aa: CASSRPVGVGETQYF; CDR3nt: TGTGCCAGCAGCCGTCCAGTGGGAGTGGGGGAGACCCAGTACTTC
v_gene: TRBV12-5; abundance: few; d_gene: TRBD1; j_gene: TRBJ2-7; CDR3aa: CASGPGTGRGYEQYF; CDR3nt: TGTGCTAGTGGACCCGGGACAGGGAGAGGCTACGAGCAGTACTTC
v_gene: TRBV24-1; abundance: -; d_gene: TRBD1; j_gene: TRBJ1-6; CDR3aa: CATSDSSGTGTAKGNNSPLHF; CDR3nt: TGTGCCACCAGTGATTCCTCCGGGACAGGGACCGCGAAGGGTAATAATTCACCCCTCCACTTT
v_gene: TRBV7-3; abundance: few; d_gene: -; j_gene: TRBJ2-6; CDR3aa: CASSLTGAGARSGANVLTF; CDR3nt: TGTGCCAGCAGCTTAACGGGGGCAGGGGCCCGCTCTGGGGCCAACGTCCTGACTTTC
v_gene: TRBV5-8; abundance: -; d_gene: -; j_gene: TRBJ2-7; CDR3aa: CASSLLNLARSYEQYF; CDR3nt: TGTGCCAGCAGCTTGTTAAATCTAGCCCGATCCTACGAGCAGTACTTC
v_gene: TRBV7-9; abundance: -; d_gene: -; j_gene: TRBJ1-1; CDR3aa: CASSLSGVEAFF; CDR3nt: TGTGCCAGCAGCTTAAGCGGGGTCGAAGCTTTCTTT
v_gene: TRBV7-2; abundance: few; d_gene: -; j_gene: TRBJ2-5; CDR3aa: CASSFGGARSSETQYF; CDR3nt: TGTGCCAGCAGCTTTGGGGGGGCGCGGAGTTCAGAGACCCAGTACTTC
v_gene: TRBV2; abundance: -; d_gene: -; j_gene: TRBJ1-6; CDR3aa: CASSRDGVLRPLHF; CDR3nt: TGCGCCAGCAGTCGAGACGGCGTTCTTCGCCCCCTCCACTTT
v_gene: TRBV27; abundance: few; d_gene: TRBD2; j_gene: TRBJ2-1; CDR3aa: CASSLSLAGGLNEQFF; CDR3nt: TGTGCCAGCAGTTTATCGCTAGCGGGAGGGCTCAATGAGCAGTTCTTC
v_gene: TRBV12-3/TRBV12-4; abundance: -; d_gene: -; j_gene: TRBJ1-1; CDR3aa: CASGRQREAFF; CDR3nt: TGTGCCAGCGGTCGACAGCGGGAAGCTTTCTTT
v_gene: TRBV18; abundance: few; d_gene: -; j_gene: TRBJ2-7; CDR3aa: CASSPEAGAYYEQYF; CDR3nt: TGTGCCAGCTCACCAGAAGCAGGGGCCTACTACGAGCAGTACTTC
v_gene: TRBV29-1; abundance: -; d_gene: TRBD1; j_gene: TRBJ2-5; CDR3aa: CSVPRGTVQETQYF; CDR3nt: TGTAGCGTTCCCCGTGGGACAGTCCAAGAGACCCAGTACTTC
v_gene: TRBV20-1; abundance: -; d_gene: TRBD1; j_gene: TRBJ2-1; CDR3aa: CSARAPADRGYNEQFF; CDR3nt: TGCAGTGCTAGAGCCCCAGCCGACAGGGGTTACAATGAGCAGTTCTTC
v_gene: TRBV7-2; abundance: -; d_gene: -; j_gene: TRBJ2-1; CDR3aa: CASSFEAIGNVQFF; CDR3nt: TGTGCCAGCAGCTTCGAAGCGATAGGCAATGTGCAGTTCTTC
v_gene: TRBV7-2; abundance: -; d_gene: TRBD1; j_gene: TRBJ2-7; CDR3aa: CASSLPDRAYYEQYF; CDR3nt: TGTGCCAGCAGCTTGCCGGACAGGGCGTACTACGAGCAGTACTTC
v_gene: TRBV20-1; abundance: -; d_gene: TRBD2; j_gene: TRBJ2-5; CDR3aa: CSAPSGTSGGNEQYF; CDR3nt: TGCAGTGCTCCCTCGGGGACTAGCGGGGGAAATGAGCAGTACTTC
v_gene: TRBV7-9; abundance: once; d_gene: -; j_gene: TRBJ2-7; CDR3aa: CATTDGSSYEQYF; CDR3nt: TGTGCCACCACAGATGGCAGTTCGTACGAGCAGTACTTC
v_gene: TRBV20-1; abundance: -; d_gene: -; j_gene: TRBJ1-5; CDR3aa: CSAGREPNQPQHF; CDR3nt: TGCAGTGCTGGGCGCGAACCAAATCAGCCCCAGCATTTT